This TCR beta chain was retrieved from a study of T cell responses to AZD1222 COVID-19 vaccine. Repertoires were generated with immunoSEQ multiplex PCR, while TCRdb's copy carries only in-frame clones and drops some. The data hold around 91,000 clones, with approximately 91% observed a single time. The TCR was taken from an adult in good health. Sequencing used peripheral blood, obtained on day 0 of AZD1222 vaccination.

The CDR3 loop reads CASKRGQFNTGELFF. The DNA of the CDR3 is TGTGCCAGCAAAAGGGGACAGTTTAACACCGGGGAGCTGTTTTTT. The rearrangement links TRBV7-3 to TRBJ2-2; 7 nucleotides line up with TRBD1. CDR3 size: 15 residues. The ends lost 7 bases at V and 2 bases at J; junction bases unmatched: 7. Looked up from germline, CDR1 is SGHTA and CDR2 is FQGTGA.